This T cell receptor beta chain was recorded in a study of cytotoxic CD8 clonotypes in ibrutinib-treated CLL. Study as a whole: Treatment had run for a median roughly 13 months, range 6 to 36, when response samples were taken. Study conclusions and caveats: Public clonotypes were uncommon and contracted or stayed stable on treatment.

Measured with immunoSEQ multiplex PCR; TCRdb has only the in-frame clones, and not every one. In the table there are tens of thousands of clones, 68% of which are singletons. This clone has only one observation. Its antigen is currently unknown. The CDR3 totals 14 residues. Looked up from germline, CDR1 is SGHVS and CDR2 is FQNEAQ. The V end lost 1 base, the J end lost 8 bases, and 9 bases lay between the germline ends. The chain is built from TRBV7-8 and TRBJ1-6, with a possible D match to TRBD1 (6 bases). The TCR comes from a human donor with chronic lymphocytic leukemia. Sequencing used PBMCs, obtained after 12 months of ibrutinib treatment. The CDR3 DNA follows: TGTGCCAGCAGCTTAGACAGGGATCATTCACCCCTCCACTTT. Translating it yields CASSLDRDHSPLHF.